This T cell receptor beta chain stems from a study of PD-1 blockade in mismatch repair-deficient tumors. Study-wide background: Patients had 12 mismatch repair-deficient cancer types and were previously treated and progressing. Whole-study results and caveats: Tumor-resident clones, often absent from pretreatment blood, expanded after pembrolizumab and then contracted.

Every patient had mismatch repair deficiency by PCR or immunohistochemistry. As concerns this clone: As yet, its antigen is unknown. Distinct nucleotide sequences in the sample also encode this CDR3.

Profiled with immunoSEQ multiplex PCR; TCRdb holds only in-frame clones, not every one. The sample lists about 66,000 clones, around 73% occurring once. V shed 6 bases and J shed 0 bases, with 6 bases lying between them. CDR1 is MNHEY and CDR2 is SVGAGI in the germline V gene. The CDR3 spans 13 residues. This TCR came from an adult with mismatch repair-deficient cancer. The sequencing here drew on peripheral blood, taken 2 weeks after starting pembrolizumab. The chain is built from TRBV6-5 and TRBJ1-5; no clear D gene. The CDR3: CASRGNSNQPQHF. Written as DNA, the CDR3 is TGTGCCAGCAGGGGAAATAGCAATCAGCCCCAGCATTTT.